This TCR beta chain was sequenced during a study of control samples from healthy donors and cancer patients. The V gene lost 4 bases and the J gene lost 1 base, with 13 bases spanning the gap. The germline gives CDR1 MNHNY, CDR2 SVGAGI (reference sequence). CDR3 size: 15 residues. Clones were sequenced by immunoSEQ multiplex PCR, and TCRdb holds only the in-frame ones, with some missing. This table holds more than 85,000 clones, approximately 90% found once. Sequenced: blood. This clonotype was obtained from a human donor in good health. The donor label of this sample is uncertain. The chain has TRBV6-6 and TRBJ1-2; D not certain. Here the CDR3 reads CASSWKRTDNYGYTF. As DNA, the CDR3 is TGTGCCAGCAGTTGGAAAAGGACGGATAACTATGGCTACACCTTC.